The source of this TCR beta chain is a study of blood T cell repertoires in COVID-19. Across the study: Italy, Spain and the United States were the sources of the convalescent and acute COVID-19 samples.

TCRdb's table, derived via immunoSEQ multiplex PCR, lists solely in-frame clones and lacks some. The table has 60,000 to 70,000 clones, less than 90% seen once; the top ten hold 7.5% to 9%. Germline CDR1 and CDR2: MNHEY and SMNVEV (reference sequence). V was pared by 3 bases and J by 4 bases, with 12 bases between. This CDR3 is 14 amino acids long. The sequencing input was peripheral blood. The chain has TRBV27 and TRBJ2-5; possibly TRBD1 for D (5 bases). This TCR was recovered from a man aged 50-59 years with active COVID-19. CDR3 protein: CASSFLGQGETQYF. The CDR3, as DNA: TGTGCCAGCAGTTTCCTAGGACAAGGAGAGACCCAGTACTTC.